This T cell receptor beta chain was sequenced for a study of circulating CD8 cells and anti-PD-1 response in melanoma. Study summary: Treatment was intravenous nivolumab at 3 mg/kg every 2 weeks.

The QIAseq Immune Repertoire TCR panel built the libraries from about 16 ng of total RNA. MiXCR, applied by TCRdb to the reads, yields one record per CDR3 protein. The data contain 950 or so distinct CDR3 sequences, approximately 5% of them singletons. Regarding the study as a whole: Under 8% of TRB clonotypes were shared between subsets at M1. Replicates were generally not done for experiments. Published repertoire comparisons used only baseline and M1 samples from a small cohort with few responders.

From live CD3+CD8+TCRalphabeta+ cells, four PD-1 and/or TIGIT subsets were sorted. In its sample, this clonotype ranks as medium-sized (0.01 to 0.1%). Its antigen is still unknown. This CDR3 contains 16 residues. V lost 0 bases and J lost 2; bases outside the gene matches: 0. The germline gives CDR1 LGHNA, CDR2 YNFKEQ. The source material was CD8+ T cells from PBMCs, sampled at baseline or after one month of anti-PD-1 therapy (not recorded which). The receptor was isolated from a human donor with melanoma. This chain joins TRBV4-2 and TRBJ2-1; 11 nucleotides align to TRBD2. Here the CDR3 DNA reads TGTGCCAGCAGCCAAGATAGCGGGGGGGCCTACAATGAGCAGTTCTTC. Protein: CASSQDSGGAYNEQFF.